This T cell receptor beta chain was sequenced during a study of T cell repertoires in cytomegalovirus infection. The CDR3 is 16 residues long. Trimming took 6 bases from V and 2 from J, leaving 18 bases between them. Germline V gene data show CDR1 as SGHAT and CDR2 as FQNNGV. Regarding this clonotype: As yet, its antigen is unknown.

TCRdb re-derived calls from the reads in MiXCR, one entry per CDR3 protein. The table includes 700,000 to 900,000 distinct CDR3 sequences, almost 30% detected once. V is TRBV11-2 and J is TRBJ2-3, with D perhaps matching TRBD2 (5 bases). The specimen comprised cultured CD8+ T cells from PBMCs, sampled from culture after CMV antigen stimulation. The sequence came from a human donor in good health (CMV status not recorded). Some clones in this sample may be carry-over from other donors' samples. The CDR3 region is CASSHAPGIYTDTQYF. CDR3 nucleotides: TGTGCCAGCAGTCATGCCCCCGGGATCTACACAGATACGCAGTATTTT.